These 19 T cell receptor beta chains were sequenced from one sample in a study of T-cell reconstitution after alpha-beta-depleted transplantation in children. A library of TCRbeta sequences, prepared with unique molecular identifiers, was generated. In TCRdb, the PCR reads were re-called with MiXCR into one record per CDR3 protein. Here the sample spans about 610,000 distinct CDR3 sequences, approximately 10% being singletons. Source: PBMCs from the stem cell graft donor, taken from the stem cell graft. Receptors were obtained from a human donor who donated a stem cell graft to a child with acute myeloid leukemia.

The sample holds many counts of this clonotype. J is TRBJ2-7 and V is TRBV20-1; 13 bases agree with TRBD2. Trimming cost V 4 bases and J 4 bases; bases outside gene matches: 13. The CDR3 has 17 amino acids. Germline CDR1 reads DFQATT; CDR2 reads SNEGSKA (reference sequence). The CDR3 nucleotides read TGCAGTGCTAAAAACCCCGGGACTAGCGGGATTGGATACGAGCAGTACTTC. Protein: CSAKNPGTSGIGYEQYF.

CDR3 nucleotides: TGCAGCGCTCCGGCCCGGACCCAAGAGACCCAGTACTTC. This sequence encodes CSAPARTQETQYF. This sequence joins TRBV29-1 and TRBJ2-5; no firm D call. There are 13 residues in the CDR3. The V end was cut by 7 bases, the J end by 1 base, with 13 bases between. CDR1 is SQVTM, CDR2 ANQGSEA, per germline. Filled out from reference TRBV29-1 and TRBJ2-5, the complete variable domain reads SAVISQKPSRDICQRGTSLTIQCQVDSQVTMMFWYRQQPGQSLTLIATANQGSEATYESGFVIDKFPISRPNLTFSTLTVSNMSPEDSSIYLCSAPARTQETQYFGPGTRLLVL.

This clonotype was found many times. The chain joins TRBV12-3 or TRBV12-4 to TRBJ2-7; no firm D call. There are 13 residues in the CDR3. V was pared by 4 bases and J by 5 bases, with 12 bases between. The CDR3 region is CASSSRLKNEQYF. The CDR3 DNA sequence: TGTGCCAGCAGTTCACGTTTGAAGAACGAGCAGTACTTC.

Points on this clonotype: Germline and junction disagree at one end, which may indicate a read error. The CDR3, as DNA: TGCAGTGCTAGGCCTACCTACCGCGGCGGGAGCGCGGTCATTCAGCACTTC. It translates to CSARPTYRGGSAVIQHF. V and J are TRBV20-1 and TRBJ2-4; 7 bases agree with TRBD2. From germline, CDR1 is DFQATT and CDR2 SNEGSKA (reference sequence). CDR3 length: 17 amino acids.

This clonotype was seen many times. The CDR3 DNA sequence: TGTGCCAGCAGCCGTTCAGGGAGAGAGACCCAGTACTTC. Protein product: CASSRSGRETQYF. V usage is TRBV6-5 and J usage is TRBJ2-5; the D gene could be TRBD1 or TRBD2 (5 bases each). The CDR3 is 13 residues long. Germline V gene lookup returns CDR1 MNHEY and CDR2 SVGAGI. V was clipped by 6 bases and J by 4 bases, with 12 bases between them.

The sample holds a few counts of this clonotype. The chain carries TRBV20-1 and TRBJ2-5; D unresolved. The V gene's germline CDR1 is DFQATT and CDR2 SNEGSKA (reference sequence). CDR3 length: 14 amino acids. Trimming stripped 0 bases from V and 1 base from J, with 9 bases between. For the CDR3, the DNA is TGCAGTGCTAGAGATGCGTCTTTCCAAGAGACCCAGTACTTC. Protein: CSARDASFQETQYF.

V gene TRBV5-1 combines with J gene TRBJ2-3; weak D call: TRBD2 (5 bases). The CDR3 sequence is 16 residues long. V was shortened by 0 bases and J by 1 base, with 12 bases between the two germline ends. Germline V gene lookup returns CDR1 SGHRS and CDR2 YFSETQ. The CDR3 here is CASSLVTGKGTDTQYF. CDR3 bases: TGCGCCAGCAGCTTGGTCACCGGGAAGGGCACAGATACGCAGTATTTT.

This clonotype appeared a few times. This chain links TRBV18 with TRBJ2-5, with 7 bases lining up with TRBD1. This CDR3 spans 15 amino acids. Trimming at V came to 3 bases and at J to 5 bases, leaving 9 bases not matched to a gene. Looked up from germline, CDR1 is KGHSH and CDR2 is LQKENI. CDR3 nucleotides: TGTGCCAGCTCACCGACAGGGTTGTTGTTGGAGACCCAGTACTTC. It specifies CASSPTGLLLETQYF.

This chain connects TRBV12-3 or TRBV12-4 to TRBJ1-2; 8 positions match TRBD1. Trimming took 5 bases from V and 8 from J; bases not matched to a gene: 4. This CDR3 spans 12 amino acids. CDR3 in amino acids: CASSRTGLGYTF. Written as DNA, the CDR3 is TGTGCCAGCAGTCGGACAGGGCTAGGCTACACCTTC.

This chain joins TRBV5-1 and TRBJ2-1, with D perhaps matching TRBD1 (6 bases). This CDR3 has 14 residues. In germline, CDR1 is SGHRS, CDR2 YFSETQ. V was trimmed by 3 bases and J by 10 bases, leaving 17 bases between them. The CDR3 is CASSSDPGQGEQFF. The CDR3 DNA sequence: TGCGCCAGCAGCTCGGACCCAGGGCAGGGGGAGCAGTTCTTC.

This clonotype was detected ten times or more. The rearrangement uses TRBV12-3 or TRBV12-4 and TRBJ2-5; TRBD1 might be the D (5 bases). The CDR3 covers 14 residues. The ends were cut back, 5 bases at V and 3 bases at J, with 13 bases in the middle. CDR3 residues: CASSPRQTEETQYF. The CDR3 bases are TGTGCCAGCAGTCCCCGACAGACTGAAGAGACCCAGTACTTC.

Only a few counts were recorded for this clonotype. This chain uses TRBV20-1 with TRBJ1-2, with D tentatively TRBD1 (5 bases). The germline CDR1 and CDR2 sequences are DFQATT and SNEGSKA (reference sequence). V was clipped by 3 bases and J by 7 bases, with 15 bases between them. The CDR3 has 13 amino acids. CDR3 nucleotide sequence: TGCAGTGCTAGTATCGGGGGACCCCCTGGCTACACCTTC. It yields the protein CSASIGGPPGYTF.

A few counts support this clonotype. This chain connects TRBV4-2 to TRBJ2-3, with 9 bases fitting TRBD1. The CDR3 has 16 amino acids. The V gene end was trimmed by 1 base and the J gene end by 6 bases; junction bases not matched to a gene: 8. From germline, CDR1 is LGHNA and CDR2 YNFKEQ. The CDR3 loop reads CASSQARTGGRDTQYF. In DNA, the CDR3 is TGTGCCAGCAGCCAAGCTAGAACAGGGGGCAGGGATACGCAGTATTTT.

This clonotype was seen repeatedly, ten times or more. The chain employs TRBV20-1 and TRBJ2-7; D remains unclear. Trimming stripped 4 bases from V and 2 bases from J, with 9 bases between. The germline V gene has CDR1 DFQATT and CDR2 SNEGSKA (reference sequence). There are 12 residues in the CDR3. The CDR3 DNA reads TGCAGTGCTACCGGTGGCCCCTACGAGCAGTACTTC. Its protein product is CSATGGPYEQYF.

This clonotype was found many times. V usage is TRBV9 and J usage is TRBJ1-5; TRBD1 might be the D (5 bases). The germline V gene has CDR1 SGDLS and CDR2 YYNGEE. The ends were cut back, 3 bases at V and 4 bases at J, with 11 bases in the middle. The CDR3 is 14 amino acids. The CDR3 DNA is TGTGCCAGCAGCGAGGGGACGGGGAATCAGCCCCAGCATTTT. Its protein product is CASSEGTGNQPQHF.

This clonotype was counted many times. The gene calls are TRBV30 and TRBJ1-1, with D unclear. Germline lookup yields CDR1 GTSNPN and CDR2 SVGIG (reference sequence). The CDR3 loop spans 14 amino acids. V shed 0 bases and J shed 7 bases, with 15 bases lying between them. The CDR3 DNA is TGTGCCTGGAGTGTTCAACAGCGCCTTTTTGAAGCTTTCTTT. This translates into CAWSVQQRLFEAFF.

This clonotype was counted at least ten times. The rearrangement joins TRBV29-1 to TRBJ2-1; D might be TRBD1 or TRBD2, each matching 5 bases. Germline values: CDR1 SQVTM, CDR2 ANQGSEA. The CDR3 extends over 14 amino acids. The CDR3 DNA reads TGCAGTTACAGTTGGGGGAGCTCTTACAATGAGCAGTTCTTC. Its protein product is CSYSWGSSYNEQFF.

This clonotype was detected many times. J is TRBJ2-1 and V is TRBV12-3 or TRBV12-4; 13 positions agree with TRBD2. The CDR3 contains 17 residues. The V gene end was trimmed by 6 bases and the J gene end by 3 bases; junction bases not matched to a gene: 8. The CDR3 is CASSLLAGGLLYNEQFF. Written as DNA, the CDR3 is TGTGCCAGCAGCCTACTAGCGGGAGGGCTCCTCTACAATGAGCAGTTCTTC.

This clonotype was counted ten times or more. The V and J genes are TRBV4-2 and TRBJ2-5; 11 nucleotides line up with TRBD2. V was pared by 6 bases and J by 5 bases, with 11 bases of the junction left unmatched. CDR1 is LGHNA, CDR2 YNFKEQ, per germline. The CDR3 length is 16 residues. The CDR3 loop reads CASSKRTSGSLETQYF. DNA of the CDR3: TGTGCCAGCAGTAAACGAACTAGCGGGAGTCTGGAGACCCAGTACTTC.